Below, 25 T cell receptor beta chains from the same sample are listed, as sequenced in a study of T cells in Graves' hyperthyroidism and ophthalmopathy. RNA transcripts were the template for amplifying TCR beta CDR3 regions. The TCR CDR3 was amplified in a first-round RT-PCR using the HTBI primer set. TCRdb passed the multiplex PCR reads through MiXCR, listing each CDR3 protein once. Here the sample spans approximately 610,000 distinct CDR3 sequences, 14% to 15% being singletons. Sequencing was carried out using blood. Receptor source: a woman aged 40 to 50 with Graves' ophthalmopathy.

In this sample, this clonotype turned up many times. J is TRBJ2-2 and V is TRBV5-1; 8 nucleotides agree with TRBD2. This CDR3 contains 14 residues. V lost 2 bases to trimming and J lost 4 bases; unmatched junction nucleotides: 1. CDR1 and CDR2 (germline): SGHRS, YFSETQ. This chain's CDR3 is CASSFAGGTGELFF. The CDR3 region has the DNA TGCGCCAGCAGCTTCGCGGGAGGCACCGGGGAGCTGTTTTTT.

This clonotype was recorded many times. V usage is TRBV6-1 and J usage is TRBJ2-7; maybe TRBD2 (6 bases). V lost 4 bases, J lost 5 bases, and 15 bases lay in between. The germline gives CDR1 MNHNS, CDR2 SASEGT. The CDR3 covers 14 residues. CDR3 sequence: CASSVGGRDDEQYF. In DNA form, the CDR3 reads TGTGCCAGCAGTGTCGGGGGTCGGGACGACGAGCAGTACTTC.

In nucleotides, the CDR3 is TGCAGCGTTCCGGGGTGGGGGGCCTATGGCTACACCTTC. Amino acids: CSVPGWGAYGYTF. The genes are TRBV29-1 and TRBJ1-2; D may be TRBD1 (6 bases). Germline loops: CDR1 SQVTM, CDR2 ANQGSEA. Trimming pared 5 bases from V and 4 bases from J, leaving 14 bases between. CDR3 length: 13 residues.

This clonotype was detected ten times or more. The chain is built from TRBV6-2 or TRBV6-3 and TRBJ2-5, with 10 bases aligning to TRBD2. J lost 0 bases, V lost 2 bases, and 6 bases had no gene match. The V gene's germline CDR1 is MNHEY and CDR2 SVGEGT. The length of the CDR3 is 17 residues. DNA of the CDR3: TGTGCCAGCAGTTACGGGCGGACTAGCGGACACCAAGAGACCCAGTACTTC. Its translation is CASSYGRTSGHQETQYF.

This clonotype was seen many times. This rearrangement joins TRBV24-1 to TRBJ1-5, with 11 bases identical to TRBD1. J lost 6 bases, V lost 3 bases, and 3 bases had no gene match. The germline CDR1 and CDR2 sequences are KGHDR and SFDVKD. The CDR3 sequence is 15 residues long. Here the CDR3 reads CATSDGTGGIQPQHF. CDR3 in DNA: TGTGCCACCAGTGATGGGACAGGGGGTATTCAGCCCCAGCATTTT.

This clonotype appeared many times. J is TRBJ2-7 and V is TRBV14; D possibly corresponds to TRBD2 (7 bases). CDR3 length: 14 amino acids. The germline V gene has CDR1 SGHDN and CDR2 FVKESK. Trimming left V 5 bases short and J 2 bases short, with 13 bases between. CDR3 sequence reads: CASSTAGAPYEQYF. The CDR3, as DNA: TGTGCCAGCAGCACCGCGGGGGCCCCCTACGAGCAGTACTTC. The variable domain in full, with the rest retrieved from reference TRBV14 and TRBJ2-7, is EAGVTQFPSHSVIEKGQTVTLRCDPISGHDNLYWYRRVMGKEIKFLLHFVKESKQDESGMPNNRFLAERTGGTYSTLKVQPAELEDSGVYFCASSTAGAPYEQYFGPGTRLTVT.

The chain uses TRBV6-1 and TRBJ2-5, with TRBD2 as a possible D gene (7 bases). V was pared by 7 bases and J by 5 bases, with 17 bases between. CDR3 length equals 14 residues. Germline lookup yields CDR1 MNHNS and CDR2 SASEGT. CDR3 in amino acids: CASKTPGGSETQYF. The CDR3 nucleotides read TGTGCCAGCAAAACCCCGGGGGGCTCGGAGACCCAGTACTTC.

This clonotype showed up many times. The V call is TRBV7-2, the J call TRBJ2-7, with D uncertain. V was trimmed by 1 base and J by 6 bases, leaving 16 bases between them. The germline V gene has CDR1 SGHTA and CDR2 FQGNSA. The CDR3 has 15 residues. The CDR3 region is CASSLGVTNIVEQYF. The CDR3 nucleotides are TGTGCCAGCAGCTTAGGGGTCACGAACATCGTCGAGCAGTACTTC.

This clonotype was counted at least ten times. The V gene is TRBV28, the J gene TRBJ2-7, with 9 bases that match TRBD1. Losses at the gene ends were 2 bases for V and 2 bases for J; bases not matched to a gene: 10. The CDR3 has 17 residues. CDR1 MDHEN and CDR2 SYDVKM come from the germline V gene. CDR3 residues: CASSLDLGTGTTYEQYF. In nucleotides, the CDR3 is TGTGCCAGCAGTTTAGACCTCGGGACAGGGACTACCTACGAGCAGTACTTC.

This clonotype has at least ten counts. The chain links TRBV7-6 to TRBJ2-2, with 7 bases fitting TRBD2. CDR1 is SGHVS and CDR2 is FNYEAQ in the germline V gene. CDR3 length equals 16 residues. The trim removed 5 bases at V and 6 bases at J, leaving 12 bases unmatched. The CDR3 is CASSGSTSPGAGELFF. CDR3 nucleotides: TGTGCCAGCAGCGGATCGACTAGCCCGGGGGCCGGGGAGCTGTTTTTT.

This clonotype was seen ten or more times. The V and J genes are TRBV5-1 and TRBJ2-7, with D possibly being TRBD1 (6 bases). This CDR3 is 14 amino acids long. V lost 0 bases, J lost 7 bases, and 14 bases lay in between. From germline, CDR1 is SGHRS and CDR2 YFSETQ. In nucleotides, the CDR3 is TGCGCCAGCAGCTTGGATGGGGGCGGCGGGGAGCAGTACTTC. This sequence encodes CASSLDGGGGEQYF. The full variable domain, completed using reference TRBV5-1 and TRBJ2-7, is KAGVTQTPRYLIKTRGQQVTLSCSPISGHRSVSWYQQTPGQGLQFLFEYFSETQRNKGNFPGRFSGRQFSNSRSEMNVSTLELGDSALYLCASSLDGGGGEQYFGPGTRLTVT.

This CDR3 reads CASSPRLAGVGEQYF. DNA for the CDR3: TGTGCCAGCAGCCCTCGACTAGCGGGAGTAGGCGAGCAGTACTTC. This sequence joins TRBV7-2 and TRBJ2-7, with TRBD2 matching 12 bases. This CDR3 has 15 residues. CDR1 and CDR2 from the germline V gene are SGHTA and FQGNSA. V lost 5 bases to trimming and J lost 6 bases; unmatched junction nucleotides: 8.

This clonotype has ten or more counts. The chain has TRBV5-1 and TRBJ2-7; TRBD2 aligns across 9 bases. CDR1 and CDR2 (germline): SGHRS, YFSETQ. This CDR3 region has 14 residues. V lost 1 base to trimming and J lost 5 bases; unmatched junction nucleotides: 4. CDR3 region: CASSLLSGGHEQYF. In nucleotides, the CDR3 is TGCGCCAGCAGCTTGCTTAGCGGGGGCCACGAGCAGTACTTC.

The sample holds many counts of this clonotype. The chain links TRBV2 to TRBJ1-3, with D uncertain. With 1 base removed from V and 2 bases from J, the gap between germline ends came to 6 bases. The CDR3 runs 14 residues. Germline values: CDR1 SNHLY, CDR2 FYNNEI. The CDR3 sequence is CASSEGGPGNTIYF. DNA of the CDR3: TGTGCCAGCAGTGAAGGAGGTCCTGGAAACACCATATATTTT.

This clonotype occurred many times. This rearrangement joins TRBV12-3 or TRBV12-4 to TRBJ2-5; the D gene is possibly TRBD1 (5 bases). Trimming removed 4 bases at V and 3 bases at J, with 15 bases between. The CDR3 is made up of 15 amino acids. Here the CDR3 DNA reads TGTGCCAGCAGTTCCCCATTGATAGGGGAAGAGACCCAGTACTTC. This codes for CASSSPLIGEETQYF.

This clonotype was seen many times. The CDR3 DNA reads TGTGCCAGCAAATCTGCCGGGGGCCCGGACACCGGGGAGCTGTTTTTT. This sequence encodes CASKSAGGPDTGELFF. V gene TRBV12-3 or TRBV12-4 combines with J gene TRBJ2-2; D is tentatively TRBD1 or TRBD2 (6 bases each). The CDR3 sequence is 16 residues long. The germline V and J ends were trimmed by 7 bases and 3 bases, with 18 bases remaining between them.

There are many counts of this clonotype. This rearrangement joins TRBV2 to TRBJ2-7; TRBD1 might be the D (5 bases). Between the trimmed V and J ends, which lost 10 bases and 2 bases, there was a span of 12 bases. The V gene's germline CDR1 is SNHLY and CDR2 FYNNEI. The CDR3 runs to 12 residues. In nucleotides, the CDR3 is TGTGCCACTTCAACAGGACCCTACGAGCAGTACTTC. Residues: CATSTGPYEQYF.

At least ten counts were recorded for this clonotype. The genes are TRBV28 and TRBJ2-5; a weak D match, TRBD2 (6 bases). CDR1 MDHEN and CDR2 SYDVKM come from the germline V gene. Trimming took off 3 bases at V and 9 bases at J, with 11 bases between the two ends. This CDR3 is 12 amino acids long. The CDR3 sequence is CASSLSPGAQYF. The CDR3 nucleotides are TGTGCCAGCAGTTTGTCACCGGGAGCCCAGTACTTC.

This clonotype was picked up many times. The chain has TRBV20-1 and TRBJ1-5, with 7 bases identical to TRBD1. Trimming removed 2 bases from V and 7 bases from J; junction bases left unmatched: 5. Germline values: CDR1 DFQATT, CDR2 SNEGSKA (reference sequence). The CDR3 runs 13 residues. CDR3 sequence (DNA): TGCAGTGCTAGATCGACAGGGAGGCAGCCCCAGCATTTT. Protein sequence: CSARSTGRQPQHF.

This clonotype has a count of ten or more. The CDR3 reads CASSPGSGNQPQHF. The CDR3 DNA reads TGTGCCAGCAGTCCAGGGAGCGGCAATCAGCCCCAGCATTTT. The genes are TRBV12-3 or TRBV12-4 and TRBJ1-5, with TRBD1 as a possible D gene (5 bases). V dropped 5 bases and J dropped 2 bases, with 10 bases sitting between them. This CDR3 has 14 residues.

This clonotype showed up many times. This sequence joins TRBV30 and TRBJ2-7; the D is unclear. V was shortened by 7 bases and J by 2 bases, with 15 bases between the two germline ends. The CDR3 loop spans 13 amino acids. CDR1 and CDR2 (germline): GTSNPN, SVGIG (reference sequence). The CDR3 reads CASCPVGAYEQYF. The CDR3 coding sequence is TGTGCCTCGTGCCCGGTTGGCGCCTACGAGCAGTACTTC.

The chain is built from TRBV24-1 and TRBJ2-2; 8 bases are a match to TRBD2. This CDR3 comprises 18 residues. In germline, CDR1 is KGHDR, CDR2 SFDVKD. Losses at the gene ends were 0 bases for V and 7 bases for J; bases not matched to a gene: 12. CDR3 sequence: CATSDLQAGAGYDGELFF. CDR3 DNA: TGTGCCACCAGTGATTTGCAAGCGGGAGCCGGGTATGACGGGGAGCTGTTTTTT.

This clonotype showed up many times. The chain combines TRBV6-5 with TRBJ1-2; perhaps TRBD1 as D (5 bases). Trimming stripped 2 bases from V and 3 bases from J, with 10 bases between. In germline, CDR1 is MNHEY, CDR2 SVGAGI. This CDR3 comprises 14 residues. CDR3 nucleotide sequence: TGTGCCAGCAGTTACCCGGGGACGGACTATGGCTACACCTTC. Translated: CASSYPGTDYGYTF.

This clonotype was counted between two and nine times. V and J are TRBV4-2 and TRBJ2-7, with D possibly being TRBD1 (5 bases). Per the germline V gene, CDR1 is LGHNA and CDR2 is YNFKEQ. This CDR3 spans 14 amino acids. V lost 1 base and J 5 bases, leaving 12 bases between the germline ends. CDR3 amino acids: CASSQVHRRNEQYF. CDR3 bases: TGTGCCAGCAGCCAAGTACACAGGCGAAACGAGCAGTACTTC.

This clonotype was seen at least ten times. The gene calls are TRBV12-3 or TRBV12-4 and TRBJ1-1; D is unclear. Trimming removed 4 bases from V and 1 base from J, with 7 bases in between. The CDR3 spans 13 residues. The CDR3 region is CASSSRQNTEAFF. The CDR3 DNA reads TGTGCCAGCAGTTCGAGACAGAACACTGAAGCTTTCTTT.